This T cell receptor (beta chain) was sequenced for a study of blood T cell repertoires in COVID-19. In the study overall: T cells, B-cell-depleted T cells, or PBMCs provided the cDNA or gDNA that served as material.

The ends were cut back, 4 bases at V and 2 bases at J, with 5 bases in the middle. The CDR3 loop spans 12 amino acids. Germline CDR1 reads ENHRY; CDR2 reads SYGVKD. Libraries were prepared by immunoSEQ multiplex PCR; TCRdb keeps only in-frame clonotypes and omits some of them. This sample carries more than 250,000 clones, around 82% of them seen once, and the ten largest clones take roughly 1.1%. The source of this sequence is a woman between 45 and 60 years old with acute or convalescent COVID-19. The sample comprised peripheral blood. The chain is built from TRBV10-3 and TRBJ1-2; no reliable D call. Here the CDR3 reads CAISAGNYGYTF. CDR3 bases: TGTGCCATCAGTGCCGGGAACTATGGCTACACCTTC.